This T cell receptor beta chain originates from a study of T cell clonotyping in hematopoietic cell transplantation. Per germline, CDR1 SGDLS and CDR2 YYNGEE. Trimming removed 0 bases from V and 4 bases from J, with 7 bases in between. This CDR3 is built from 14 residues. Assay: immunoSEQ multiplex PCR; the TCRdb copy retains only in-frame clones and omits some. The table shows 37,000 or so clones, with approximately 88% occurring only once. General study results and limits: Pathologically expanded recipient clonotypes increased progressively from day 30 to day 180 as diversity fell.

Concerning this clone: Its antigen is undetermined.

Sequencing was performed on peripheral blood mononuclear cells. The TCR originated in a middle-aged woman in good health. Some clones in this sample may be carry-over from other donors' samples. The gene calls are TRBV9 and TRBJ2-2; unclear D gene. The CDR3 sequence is CASSVAWGTGELFF. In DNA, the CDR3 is TGTGCCAGCAGCGTAGCTTGGGGCACCGGGGAGCTGTTTTTT.